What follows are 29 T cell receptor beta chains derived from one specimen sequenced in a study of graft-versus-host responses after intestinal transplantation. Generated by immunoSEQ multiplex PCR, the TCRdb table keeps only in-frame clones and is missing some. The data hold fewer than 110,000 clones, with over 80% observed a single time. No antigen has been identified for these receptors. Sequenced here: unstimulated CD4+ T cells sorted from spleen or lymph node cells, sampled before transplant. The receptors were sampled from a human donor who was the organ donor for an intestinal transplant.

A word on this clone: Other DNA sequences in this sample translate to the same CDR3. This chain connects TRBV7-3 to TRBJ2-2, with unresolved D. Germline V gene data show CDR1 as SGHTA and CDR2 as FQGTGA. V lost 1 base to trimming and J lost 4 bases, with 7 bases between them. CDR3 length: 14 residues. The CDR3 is CASSLSRSTGELFF. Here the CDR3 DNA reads TGTGCCAGCAGCTTAAGTAGAAGCACCGGGGAGCTGTTTTTT.

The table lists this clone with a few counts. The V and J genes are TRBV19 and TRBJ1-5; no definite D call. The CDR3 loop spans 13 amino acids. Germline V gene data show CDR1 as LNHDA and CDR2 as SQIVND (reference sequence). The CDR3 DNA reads TGTGCTTCCTCGGCCGGGGTCCGGCAGCCCCAGCATTTT. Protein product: CASSAGVRQPQHF.

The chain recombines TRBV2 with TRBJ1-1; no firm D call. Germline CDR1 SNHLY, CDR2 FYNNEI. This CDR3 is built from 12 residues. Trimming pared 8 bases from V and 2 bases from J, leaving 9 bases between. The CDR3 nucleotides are TGTGCCAGCCAGTCCAGAAACACTGAAGCTTTCTTT. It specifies CASQSRNTEAFF.

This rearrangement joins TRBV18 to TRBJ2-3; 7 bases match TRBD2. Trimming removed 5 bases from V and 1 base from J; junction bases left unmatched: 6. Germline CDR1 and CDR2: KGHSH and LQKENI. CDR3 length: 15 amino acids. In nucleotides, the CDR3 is TGTGCCAGCTCAGCACGGGAGGCCCGCACAGATACGCAGTATTTT. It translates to CASSAREARTDTQYF.

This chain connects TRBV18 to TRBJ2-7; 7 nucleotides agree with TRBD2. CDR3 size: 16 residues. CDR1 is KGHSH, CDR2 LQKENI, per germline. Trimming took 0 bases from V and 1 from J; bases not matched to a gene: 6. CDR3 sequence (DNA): TGTGCCAGCTCACCACCGGGTAGGGGAGGGTCCTACGAGCAGTACTTC. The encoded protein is CASSPPGRGGSYEQYF. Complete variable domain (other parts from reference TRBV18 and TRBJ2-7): NAGVMQNPRHLVRRRGQEARLRCSPMKGHSHVYWYRQLPEEGLKFMVYLQKENIIDESGMPKERFSAEFPKEGPSILRIQQVVRGDSAAYFCASSPPGRGGSYEQYFGPGTRLTVT.

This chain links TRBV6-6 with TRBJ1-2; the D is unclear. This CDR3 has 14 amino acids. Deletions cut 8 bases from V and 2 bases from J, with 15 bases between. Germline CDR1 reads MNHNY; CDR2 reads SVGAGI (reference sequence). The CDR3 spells CASVPAAGNYGYTF. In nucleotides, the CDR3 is TGTGCCAGCGTCCCAGCCGCGGGGAACTATGGCTACACCTTC.

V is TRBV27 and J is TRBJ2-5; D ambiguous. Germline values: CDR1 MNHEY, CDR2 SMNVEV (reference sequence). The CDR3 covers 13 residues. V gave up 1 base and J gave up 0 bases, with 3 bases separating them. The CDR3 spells CASSLYYQETQYF. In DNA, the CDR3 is TGTGCCAGCAGTTTATACTACCAAGAGACCCAGTACTTC.

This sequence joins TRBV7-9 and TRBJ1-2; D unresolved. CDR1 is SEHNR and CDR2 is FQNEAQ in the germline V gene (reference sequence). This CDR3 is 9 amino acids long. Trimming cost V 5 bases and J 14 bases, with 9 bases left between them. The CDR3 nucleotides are TGTGCCAGCAGCCCTACCTATACCTTC. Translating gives CASSPTYTF.

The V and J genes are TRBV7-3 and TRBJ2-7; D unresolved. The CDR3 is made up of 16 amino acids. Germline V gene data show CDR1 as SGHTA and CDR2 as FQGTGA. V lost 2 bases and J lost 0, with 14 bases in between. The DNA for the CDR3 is TGTGCCAGCAGCTTAGTCGGATCGGGTAACTCCTACGAGCAGTACTTC. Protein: CASSLVGSGNSYEQYF.

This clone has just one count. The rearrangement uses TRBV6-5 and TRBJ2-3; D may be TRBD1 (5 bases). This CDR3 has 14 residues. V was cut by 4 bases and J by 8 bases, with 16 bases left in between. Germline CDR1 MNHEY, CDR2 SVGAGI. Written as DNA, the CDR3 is TGTGCCAGCAGTTCACAGGTTGGGGAAGGTACGCAGTATTTT. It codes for CASSSQVGEGTQYF.

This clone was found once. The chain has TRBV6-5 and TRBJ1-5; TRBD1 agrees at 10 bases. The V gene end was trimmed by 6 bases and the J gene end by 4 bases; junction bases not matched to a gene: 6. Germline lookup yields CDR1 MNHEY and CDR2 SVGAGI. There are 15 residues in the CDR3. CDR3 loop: CASSPTGQGNQPQHF. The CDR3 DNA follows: TGTGCCAGCAGCCCAACGGGACAGGGGAATCAGCCCCAGCATTTT.

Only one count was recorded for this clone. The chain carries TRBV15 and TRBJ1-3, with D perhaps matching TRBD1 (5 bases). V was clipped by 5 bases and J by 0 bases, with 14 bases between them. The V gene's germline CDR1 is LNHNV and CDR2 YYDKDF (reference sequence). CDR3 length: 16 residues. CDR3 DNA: TGTGCCACCAGCGAGGGAGGGGAACCCTCTGGAAACACCATATATTTT. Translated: CATSEGGEPSGNTIYF. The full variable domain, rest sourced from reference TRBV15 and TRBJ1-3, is DAMVIQNPRYQVTQFGKPVTLSCSQTLNHNVMYWYQQKSSQAPKLLFHYYDKDFNNEADTPDNFQSRRPNTSFCFLDIRSPGLGDTAMYLCATSEGGEPSGNTIYFGEGSWLTVV.

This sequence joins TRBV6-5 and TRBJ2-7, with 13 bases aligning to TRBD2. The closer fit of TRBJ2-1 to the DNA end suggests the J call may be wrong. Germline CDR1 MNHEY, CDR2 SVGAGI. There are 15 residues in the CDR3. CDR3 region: CASRSGLAGYNEQFF. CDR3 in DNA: TGTGCCAGCAGGTCGGGACTAGCGGGATACAATGAGCAGTTCTTC.

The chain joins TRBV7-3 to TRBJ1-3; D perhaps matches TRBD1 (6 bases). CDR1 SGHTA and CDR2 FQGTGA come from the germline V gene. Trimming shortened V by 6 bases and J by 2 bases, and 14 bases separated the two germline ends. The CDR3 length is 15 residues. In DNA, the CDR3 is TGTGCCAGCAGTTTCATCGGGGGCCCTGGAAACACCATATATTTT. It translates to CASSFIGGPGNTIYF.

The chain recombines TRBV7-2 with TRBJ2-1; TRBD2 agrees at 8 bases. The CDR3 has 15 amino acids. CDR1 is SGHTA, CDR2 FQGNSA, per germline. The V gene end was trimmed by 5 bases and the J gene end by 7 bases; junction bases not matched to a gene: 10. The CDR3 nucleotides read TGTGCCAGCAGCCCCCCGGGACTAGACAATAATGAGCAGTTCTTC. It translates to CASSPPGLDNNEQFF.

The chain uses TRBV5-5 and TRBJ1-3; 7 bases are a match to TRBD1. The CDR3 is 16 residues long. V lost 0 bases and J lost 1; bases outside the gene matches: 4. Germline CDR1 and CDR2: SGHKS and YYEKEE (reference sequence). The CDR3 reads CASSLEGGASGNTIYF. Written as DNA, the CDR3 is TGTGCCAGCAGCTTGGAAGGGGGCGCATCTGGAAACACCATATATTTT.

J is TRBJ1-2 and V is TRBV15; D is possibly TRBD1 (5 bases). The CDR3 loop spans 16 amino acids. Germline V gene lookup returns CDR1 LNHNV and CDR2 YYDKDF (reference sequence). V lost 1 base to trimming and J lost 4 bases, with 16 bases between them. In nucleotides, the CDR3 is TGTGCCACCAGCAGAGTTCCCGCGACAGTTTCCTATGGCTACACCTTC. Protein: CATSRVPATVSYGYTF.

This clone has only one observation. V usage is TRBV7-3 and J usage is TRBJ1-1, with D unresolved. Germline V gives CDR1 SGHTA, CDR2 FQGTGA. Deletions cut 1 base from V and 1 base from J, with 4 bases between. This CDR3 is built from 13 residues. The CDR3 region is CASSLNGNTEAFF. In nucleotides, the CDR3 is TGTGCCAGCAGCTTAAATGGGAACACTGAAGCTTTCTTT.

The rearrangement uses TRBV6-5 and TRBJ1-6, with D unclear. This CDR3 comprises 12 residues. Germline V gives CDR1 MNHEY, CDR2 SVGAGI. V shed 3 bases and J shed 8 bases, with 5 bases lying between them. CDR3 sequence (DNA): TGTGCCAGCAGTTATAATGATTCACCCCTCCACTTT. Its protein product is CASSYNDSPLHF.

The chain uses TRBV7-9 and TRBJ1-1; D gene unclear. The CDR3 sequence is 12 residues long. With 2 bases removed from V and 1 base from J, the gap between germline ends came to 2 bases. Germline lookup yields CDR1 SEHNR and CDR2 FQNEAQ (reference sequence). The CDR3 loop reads CASSLTNTEAFF. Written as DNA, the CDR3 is TGTGCCAGCAGCTTAACGAACACTGAAGCTTTCTTT.

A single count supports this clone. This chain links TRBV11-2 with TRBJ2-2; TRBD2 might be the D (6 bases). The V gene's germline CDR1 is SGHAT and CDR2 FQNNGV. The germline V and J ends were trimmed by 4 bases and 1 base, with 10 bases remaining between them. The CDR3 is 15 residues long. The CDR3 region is CASSSGRGNTGELFF. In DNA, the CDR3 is TGTGCCAGCAGCTCCGGGCGGGGGAACACCGGGGAGCTGTTTTTT.

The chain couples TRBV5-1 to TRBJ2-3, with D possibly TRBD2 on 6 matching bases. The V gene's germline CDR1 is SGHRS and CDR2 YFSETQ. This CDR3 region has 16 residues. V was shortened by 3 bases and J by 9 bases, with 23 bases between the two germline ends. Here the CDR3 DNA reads TGCGCCAGCAGCTATGGCGGGGAGCGGGTGCGTGGCACGCAGTATTTT. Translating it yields CASSYGGERVRGTQYF.

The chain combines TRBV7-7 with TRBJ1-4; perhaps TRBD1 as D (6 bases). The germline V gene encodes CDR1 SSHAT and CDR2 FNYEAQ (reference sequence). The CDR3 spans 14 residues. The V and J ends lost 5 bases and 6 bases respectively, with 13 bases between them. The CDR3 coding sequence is TGTGCCAGCAGCCTCACAGGGCCGGATGAAAAACTGTTTTTT. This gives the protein CASSLTGPDEKLFF.

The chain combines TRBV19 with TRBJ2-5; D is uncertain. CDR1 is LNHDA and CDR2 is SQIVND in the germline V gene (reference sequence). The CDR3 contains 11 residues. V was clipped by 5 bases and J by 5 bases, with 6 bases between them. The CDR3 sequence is CASSLAETQYF. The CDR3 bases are TGTGCCAGTAGTTTGGCTGAGACCCAGTACTTC.

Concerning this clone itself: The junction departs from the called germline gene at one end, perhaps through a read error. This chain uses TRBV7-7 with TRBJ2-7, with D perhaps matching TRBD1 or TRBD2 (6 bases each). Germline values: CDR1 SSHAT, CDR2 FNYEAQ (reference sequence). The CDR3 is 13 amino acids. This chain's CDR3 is CASSLRGAAEQYF. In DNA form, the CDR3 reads TGTGCTAGCAGCTTGAGGGGGGCCGCCGAGCAGTACTTC.

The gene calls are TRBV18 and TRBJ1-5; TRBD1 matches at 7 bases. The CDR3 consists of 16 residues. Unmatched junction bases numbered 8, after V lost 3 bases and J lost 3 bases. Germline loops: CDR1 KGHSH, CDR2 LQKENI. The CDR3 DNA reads TGTGCCAGCTCACCGCTAGGGGGGACAGACAATCAGCCCCAGCATTTT. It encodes CASSPLGGTDNQPQHF.

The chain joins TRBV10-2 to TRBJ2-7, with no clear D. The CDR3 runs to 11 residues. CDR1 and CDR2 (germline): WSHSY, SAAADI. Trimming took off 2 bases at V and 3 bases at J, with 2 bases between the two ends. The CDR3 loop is CASSEGYEQYF. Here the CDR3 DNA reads TGCGCCAGCAGTGAGGGCTACGAGCAGTACTTC.

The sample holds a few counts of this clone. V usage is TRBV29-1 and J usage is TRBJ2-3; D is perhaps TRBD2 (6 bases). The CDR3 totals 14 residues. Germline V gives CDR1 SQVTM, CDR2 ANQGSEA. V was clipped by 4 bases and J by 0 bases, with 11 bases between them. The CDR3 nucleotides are TGCAGCGTTGTTGGGGGGTCTAGCACAGATACGCAGTATTTT. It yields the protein CSVVGGSSTDTQYF.

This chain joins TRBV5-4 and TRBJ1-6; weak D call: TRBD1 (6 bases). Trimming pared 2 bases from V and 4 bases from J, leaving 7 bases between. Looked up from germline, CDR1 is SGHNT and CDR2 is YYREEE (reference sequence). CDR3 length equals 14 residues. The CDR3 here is CASSFQGYNSPLHF. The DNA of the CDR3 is TGTGCCAGCAGCTTTCAGGGGTATAATTCACCCCTCCACTTT.